This TCR beta chain was obtained from a study of blood T cells in healthy people across ages. PCR was performed a second time for roughly 7 to 11 cycles using a sample-barcoded 5' primer and a J-beta primer mix. A template-switch adaptor that had 12 random nucleotides put a tag on each cDNA molecule. MiXCR was run by TCRdb on the 5' RACE reads, yielding one entry per CDR3 protein. The profile covers about 1,500,000 distinct CDR3 sequences, with approximately 40% appearing a single time and 7.9% taken by the ten largest. As to this clonotype: The antigen is undetermined.

Whole-study findings and limits: Diversity was higher, and naive CD4+ cells more numerous, in long-lived donors than in aged donors.

The junction had 5 bases not matched to a gene; V was cut back by 7 bases and J by 4 bases. CDR3 length: 13 amino acids. Germline values: CDR1 SNHLY, CDR2 FYNNEI. V gene TRBV2 combines with J gene TRBJ2-5; TRBD2 matches 8 bases. The sequence derives from a woman between 18 and 29 years old in good health. Sequenced sample: blood. CDR3 DNA sequence: TGTGCCAGCACCCTCGGGGGGGGAGAGACCCAGTACTTC. Protein product: CASTLGGGETQYF.